The rows below give T cell receptor beta chains drawn from one sample of a study of blood T cell repertoires in COVID-19. This table comes from immunoSEQ multiplex PCR, and its TCRdb copy is limited to in-frame clones, with some not included. The data show approximately 180,000 clones, roughly 90% seen once. The material sequenced was peripheral blood. Every receptor here comes from a man aged 45-65 years with acute or convalescent COVID-19. CDR3s include the opening cysteine and the closing phenylalanine or tryptophan. Fields, in order: D gene, clone size, J gene, V gene, CDR3 protein, CDR3 DNA. D genes are given only for firm matches. Clone size is given for some rows only: seen once, a few or many times, or a class if the clone is expanded.

d_call: .; clone_size: .; j_call: TRBJ1-1; v_call: TRBV5-6; cdr3_aa: CASSLGITGFYTEAFF; cdr3_nt: TGTGCCAGCAGCTTGGGCATCACAGGGTTTTACACTGAAGCTTTCTTT
d_call: .; clone_size: .; j_call: TRBJ2-1; v_call: TRBV6-5; cdr3_aa: CASSQIRGNEQFF; cdr3_nt: TGTGCCAGCAGCCAAATCCGGGGCAATGAGCAGTTCTTC
d_call: .; clone_size: once; j_call: TRBJ1-5; v_call: TRBV28; cdr3_aa: CASMFFGQPQHF; cdr3_nt: TGTGCCAGCATGTTCTTCGGGCAGCCCCAGCATTTT
d_call: TRBD1; clone_size: once; j_call: TRBJ1-4; v_call: TRBV4-3; cdr3_aa: CASSQQRQGEGEKLFF; cdr3_nt: TGCGCCAGCAGCCAACAAAGACAGGGGGAGGGTGAAAAACTGTTTTTT
d_call: .; clone_size: .; j_call: TRBJ1-4; v_call: TRBV6-1; cdr3_aa: CASSDRGNEKLFF; cdr3_nt: TGTGCCAGCAGTGACAGGGGTAATGAAAAACTGTTTTTT
d_call: TRBD2; clone_size: once; j_call: TRBJ2-1; v_call: TRBV9; cdr3_aa: CASSVSSGAYNEQFF; cdr3_nt: TGTGCCAGCAGCGTTTCTAGCGGTGCCTACAATGAGCAGTTCTTC
d_call: .; clone_size: .; j_call: TRBJ2-4; v_call: TRBV13; cdr3_aa: CASSLQGQWGIQYF; cdr3_nt: TGTGCCAGCAGCTTACAGGGGCAATGGGGCATTCAGTACTTC
d_call: .; clone_size: .; j_call: TRBJ1-1; v_call: TRBV19; cdr3_aa: CASSPRAAWGTEAFF; cdr3_nt: TGTGCCAGTAGTCCCAGGGCCGCTTGGGGCACTGAAGCTTTCTTT
d_call: TRBD1; clone_size: once; j_call: TRBJ1-5; v_call: TRBV2; cdr3_aa: CASSPDREDQPQHF; cdr3_nt: TGTGCCAGCAGCCCTGACAGGGAGGATCAGCCCCAGCATTTT
d_call: TRBD1; clone_size: once; j_call: TRBJ2-6; v_call: TRBV6-2/TRBV6-3; cdr3_aa: CASSYQGESSGANVLTF; cdr3_nt: TGTGCCAGCAGTTACCAGGGGGAGAGCTCTGGGGCCAACGTCCTGACTTTC
d_call: TRBD1; clone_size: .; j_call: TRBJ2-2; v_call: TRBV11-2; cdr3_aa: CASSSRQGSYTGELFF; cdr3_nt: TGTGCCAGCAGCTCCCGACAGGGGTCGTACACCGGGGAGCTGTTTTTT
d_call: TRBD1; clone_size: .; j_call: TRBJ2-7; v_call: TRBV10-1; cdr3_aa: CASSPGQVTYEQYF; cdr3_nt: TGCGCCAGCAGTCCGGGACAGGTCACCTACGAGCAGTACTTC
d_call: .; clone_size: .; j_call: TRBJ2-1; v_call: TRBV6-5; cdr3_aa: CASRASNNEQFF; cdr3_nt: TGTGCCAGCAGGGCTAGCAACAATGAGCAGTTCTTC
d_call: .; clone_size: .; j_call: TRBJ2-1; v_call: TRBV15; cdr3_aa: CATSSRIVTSVSYNEQFF; cdr3_nt: TGTGCCACCAGCAGTCGAATAGTTACTAGTGTCTCCTACAATGAGCAGTTCTTC
d_call: TRBD1; clone_size: .; j_call: TRBJ2-4; v_call: TRBV14; cdr3_aa: CASSLGQAVQYF; cdr3_nt: TGTGCCAGCAGCTTAGGACAGGCAGTTCAGTACTTC
d_call: .; clone_size: few; j_call: TRBJ1-1; v_call: TRBV5-5; cdr3_aa: CASSFGGRFEAFF; cdr3_nt: TGTGCCAGCAGCTTCGGGGGTCGTTTTGAAGCTTTCTTT
d_call: .; clone_size: .; j_call: TRBJ1-4; v_call: TRBV11-2; cdr3_aa: CASSLYFGGTNEKLFF; cdr3_nt: TGTGCCAGCAGCTTATACTTTGGGGGGACTAATGAAAAACTGTTTTTT
d_call: TRBD1; clone_size: .; j_call: TRBJ2-5; v_call: TRBV5-1; cdr3_aa: CASSSAPTGAQETQYF; cdr3_nt: TGCGCCAGCAGCTCGGCCCCGACAGGGGCGCAAGAGACCCAGTACTTC
d_call: TRBD1; clone_size: .; j_call: TRBJ1-2; v_call: TRBV6-2/TRBV6-3; cdr3_aa: CASSYRDRLNYGYTF; cdr3_nt: TGTGCCAGCAGTTATCGGGACAGGTTAAACTATGGCTACACCTTC
d_call: .; clone_size: .; j_call: TRBJ1-2; v_call: TRBV28; cdr3_aa: CASSRVFPNYGYTF; cdr3_nt: TGTGCCAGCAGTCGGGTATTTCCTAACTATGGCTACACCTTC
d_call: .; clone_size: .; j_call: TRBJ2-2; v_call: TRBV5-6; cdr3_aa: CASSLRQVNTGELFF; cdr3_nt: TGTGCCAGCAGCTTGCGGCAGGTGAACACCGGGGAGCTGTTTTTT
d_call: TRBD2; clone_size: once; j_call: TRBJ2-7; v_call: TRBV29-1; cdr3_aa: CSVEGRALGTSGSYEQYF; cdr3_nt: TGCAGCGTTGAGGGAAGGGCCCTCGGGACTAGCGGTTCCTACGAGCAGTACTTC
d_call: .; clone_size: .; j_call: TRBJ1-1; v_call: TRBV9; cdr3_aa: CASSVEEGRVLNTEAFF; cdr3_nt: TGTGCCAGCAGCGTAGAAGAGGGTCGGGTGCTAAACACTGAAGCTTTCTTT
d_call: .; clone_size: .; j_call: TRBJ1-1; v_call: TRBV7-9; cdr3_aa: CASSPPGGTEAFF; cdr3_nt: TGTGCCAGCAGCCCCCCGGGGGGCACTGAAGCTTTCTTT
d_call: .; clone_size: .; j_call: TRBJ2-5; v_call: TRBV18; cdr3_aa: CASSLYPGETQYF; cdr3_nt: TGTGCCAGCTCACTCTACCCAGGGGAGACCCAGTACTTC
d_call: TRBD1; clone_size: once; j_call: TRBJ2-5; v_call: TRBV7-3; cdr3_aa: CASSMNRGQGETQYF; cdr3_nt: TGTGCCAGCAGCATGAACAGGGGGCAGGGAGAGACCCAGTACTTC
d_call: TRBD2; clone_size: .; j_call: TRBJ2-3; v_call: TRBV6-6; cdr3_aa: CASRGGGADTQYF; cdr3_nt: TGTGCCAGCAGGGGCGGGGGGGCAGATACGCAGTATTTT
d_call: .; clone_size: once; j_call: TRBJ2-7; v_call: TRBV20-1; cdr3_aa: CSASLPNHYEQYF; cdr3_nt: TGCAGTGCTAGTTTACCTAACCACTACGAGCAGTACTTC
d_call: .; clone_size: .; j_call: TRBJ1-2; v_call: TRBV18; cdr3_aa: CASSLPPPQTLYGYTF; cdr3_nt: TGTGCCAGCTCACTACCCCCCCCACAGACCCTCTATGGCTACACCTTC
d_call: .; clone_size: .; j_call: TRBJ1-1; v_call: TRBV9; cdr3_aa: CASSGVGGNTEAFF; cdr3_nt: TGTGCCAGCAGCGGTGTGGGGGGGAACACTGAAGCTTTCTTT
d_call: TRBD1; clone_size: .; j_call: TRBJ1-4; v_call: TRBV4-1; cdr3_aa: CASSRRTGGVTNEKLFF; cdr3_nt: TGCGCCAGCAGCCGAAGGACAGGGGGTGTTACTAATGAAAAACTGTTTTTT
d_call: .; clone_size: .; j_call: TRBJ1-5; v_call: TRBV6-5; cdr3_aa: CASRTGAVSNQPQHF; cdr3_nt: TGTGCCAGCAGAACGGGAGCGGTGAGCAATCAGCCCCAGCATTTT
d_call: TRBD2; clone_size: .; j_call: TRBJ2-3; v_call: TRBV5-1; cdr3_aa: CASSYLAGGGAMSTDTQYF; cdr3_nt: TGCGCCAGCAGCTACTTAGCGGGAGGAGGGGCTATGAGCACAGATACGCAGTATTTT
d_call: .; clone_size: .; j_call: TRBJ2-3; v_call: TRBV28; cdr3_aa: CASSSPGLRRTSTDTQYF; cdr3_nt: TGTGCCAGCAGTTCCCCAGGCTTACGACGGACTAGCACAGATACGCAGTATTTT
d_call: TRBD2; clone_size: once; j_call: TRBJ2-1; v_call: TRBV7-3; cdr3_aa: CASSLTSAGGPDEQFF; cdr3_nt: TGTGCCAGCAGCTTAACGAGTGCGGGAGGGCCCGATGAGCAGTTCTTC
d_call: .; clone_size: .; j_call: TRBJ2-1; v_call: TRBV3-1/TRBV3-2; cdr3_aa: CASSRKQGSYNEQFF; cdr3_nt: TGTGCCAGCAGCCGGAAGCAGGGATCCTACAATGAGCAGTTCTTC
d_call: .; clone_size: .; j_call: TRBJ2-2; v_call: TRBV19; cdr3_aa: CASSTLVYQEDTGELFF; cdr3_nt: TGTGCCAGTAGTACCCTCGTATACCAGGAGGATACCGGGGAGCTGTTTTTT
d_call: .; clone_size: .; j_call: TRBJ1-3; v_call: TRBV9; cdr3_aa: CASSPPGNAIYF; cdr3_nt: TGTGCCAGCAGCCCCCCAGGGAACGCCATATATTTT
d_call: .; clone_size: .; j_call: TRBJ2-3; v_call: TRBV19; cdr3_aa: CASRAPGLSTDTQYF; cdr3_nt: TGTGCCAGTAGGGCGCCGGGACTCAGCACAGATACGCAGTATTTT
d_call: TRBD2; clone_size: .; j_call: TRBJ2-7; v_call: TRBV7-6; cdr3_aa: CASSLFSRAGGSYEQYF; cdr3_nt: TGTGCCAGCAGCTTATTCTCCCGGGCGGGGGGCTCCTACGAGCAGTACTTC
d_call: TRBD1; clone_size: once; j_call: TRBJ1-6; v_call: TRBV11-3; cdr3_aa: CASSLRARGPSPLHF; cdr3_nt: TGTGCCAGCAGCTTAAGGGCCAGGGGGCCTTCACCCCTCCACTTT
d_call: TRBD1; clone_size: .; j_call: TRBJ1-4; v_call: TRBV7-9; cdr3_aa: CASSAVPGQGSTNEKLFF; cdr3_nt: TGTGCCAGCAGCGCCGTCCCGGGACAGGGTTCAACTAATGAAAAACTGTTTTTT
d_call: .; clone_size: .; j_call: TRBJ2-1; v_call: TRBV7-3; cdr3_aa: CASSLGGVNEQFF; cdr3_nt: TGTGCCAGCAGCTTAGGCGGGGTCAATGAGCAGTTCTTC
d_call: .; clone_size: .; j_call: TRBJ1-2; v_call: TRBV4-1; cdr3_aa: CASSQLDSSYGYTF; cdr3_nt: TGCGCCAGCAGCCAACTGGACAGCAGCTATGGCTACACCTTC
d_call: .; clone_size: .; j_call: TRBJ2-3; v_call: TRBV27; cdr3_aa: CASSLSRSSADTQYF; cdr3_nt: TGTGCCAGCAGTTTATCCCGAAGTAGTGCAGATACGCAGTATTTT
d_call: TRBD1; clone_size: .; j_call: TRBJ1-3; v_call: TRBV29-1; cdr3_aa: CSASTGISGNTIYF; cdr3_nt: TGCAGCGCCTCGACAGGGATATCTGGAAACACCATATATTTT
d_call: TRBD2; clone_size: .; j_call: TRBJ2-1; v_call: TRBV18; cdr3_aa: CASSPPALTSGYNEQFF; cdr3_nt: TGTGCCAGCTCACCCCCAGCTTTGACTAGCGGTTACAATGAGCAGTTCTTC
d_call: .; clone_size: once; j_call: TRBJ2-4; v_call: TRBV21-1; cdr3_aa: CASSKDHRGTKNIQYF; cdr3_nt: TGTGCCAGCAGCAAAGATCATAGGGGGACCAAAAACATTCAGTACTTC
d_call: TRBD2; clone_size: .; j_call: TRBJ2-3; v_call: TRBV5-1; cdr3_aa: CASTPSGPTDTQYF; cdr3_nt: TGCGCCAGCACCCCTAGCGGGCCTACAGATACGCAGTATTTT
d_call: TRBD1; clone_size: .; j_call: TRBJ1-2; v_call: TRBV5-6; cdr3_aa: CASSFWDRGYGYTF; cdr3_nt: TGTGCCAGCAGCTTTTGGGACAGGGGCTATGGCTACACCTTC
d_call: .; clone_size: .; j_call: TRBJ1-3; v_call: TRBV7-9; cdr3_aa: CASSLAVGGTGNTIYF; cdr3_nt: TGTGCCAGCAGCTTAGCAGTCGGGGGTACAGGAAACACCATATATTTT
d_call: TRBD2; clone_size: .; j_call: TRBJ2-7; v_call: TRBV10-1; cdr3_aa: CASSESAGGLRTTEQYF; cdr3_nt: TGCGCCAGCAGTGAGTCCGCGGGGGGACTCCGGACAACCGAGCAGTACTTC
d_call: TRBD2; clone_size: .; j_call: TRBJ2-5; v_call: TRBV6-5; cdr3_aa: CASSYSRLASQETQYF; cdr3_nt: TGTGCCAGCAGTTACTCGCGACTAGCATCTCAAGAGACCCAGTACTTC
d_call: .; clone_size: .; j_call: TRBJ1-2; v_call: TRBV6-1; cdr3_aa: CASSERGFGYTF; cdr3_nt: TGTGCCAGCAGTGAAAGGGGCTTCGGCTACACCTTC
d_call: TRBD1; clone_size: .; j_call: TRBJ1-2; v_call: TRBV19; cdr3_aa: CASSPRTGGNYGYTF; cdr3_nt: TGTGCCAGTAGTCCTCGGACAGGGGGCAACTATGGCTACACCTTC
d_call: .; clone_size: .; j_call: TRBJ2-2; v_call: TRBV7-8; cdr3_aa: CASSPRQTVTGELFF; cdr3_nt: TGTGCCAGCAGCCCGCGACAAACCGTCACCGGGGAGCTGTTTTTT
d_call: .; clone_size: .; j_call: TRBJ2-6; v_call: TRBV19; cdr3_aa: CASSTMGAWGANVLTF; cdr3_nt: TGTGCCAGTAGTACCATGGGGGCGTGGGGGGCCAACGTCCTGACTTTC
d_call: .; clone_size: .; j_call: TRBJ1-1; v_call: TRBV5-1; cdr3_aa: CASTRGGTEAFF; cdr3_nt: TGCGCCAGCACCAGGGGCGGAACTGAAGCTTTCTTT
d_call: .; clone_size: few; j_call: TRBJ1-5; v_call: TRBV6-5; cdr3_aa: CASREGNQPQHF; cdr3_nt: TGTGCCAGCCGGGAGGGCAATCAGCCCCAGCATTTT